A single sample is the source of the 13 T cell receptor beta chains below, sequenced in a study of T cells after yellow fever vaccination. TCRdb analysed the 5' RACE reads with MiXCR anew, one entry per CDR3 protein. The sample includes 450,000 to 600,000 distinct CDR3 sequences, roughly a sixth seen only once; the top ten take approximately 15%. The sample consisted of PBMCs, taken about 5 days after the first yellow fever vaccination. The receptors come from a man between 18 and 35 years old who received the YFV17D yellow fever vaccine.

Only a few counts were recorded for this clonotype. This chain joins TRBV5-4 and TRBJ2-7; a weak D match, TRBD2 (6 bases). Trimming stripped 9 bases from V and 5 bases from J, with 18 bases between. Looked up from germline, CDR1 is SGHNT and CDR2 is YYREEE (reference sequence). This CDR3 has 13 amino acids. CDR3 sequence: CATQEGNRNEQYF. The CDR3 DNA sequence: TGTGCCACCCAGGAGGGAAATCGAAACGAGCAGTACTTC.

The J gene is TRBJ1-1, the V gene TRBV6-5; D is unresolved. The germline gives CDR1 MNHEY, CDR2 SVGAGI. The CDR3 has 13 residues. V was clipped by 0 bases and J by 6 bases, with 8 bases between them. CDR3 in DNA: TGTGCCAGCAGTTACTCGAAACACTCTGAAGCTTTCTTT. Translated, it gives CASSYSKHSEAFF.

The table lists this clonotype with a few counts. This chain links TRBV7-3 with TRBJ2-3; TRBD2 might be the D (6 bases). V lost 4 bases, J lost 2 bases, and 13 bases lay in between. The CDR3 consists of 15 residues. CDR1 is SGHTA, CDR2 FQGTGA, per germline. The CDR3 coding sequence is TGTGCCAGCAGCTCCGGAGCGGGTTCCACAGATACGCAGTATTTT. This translates into CASSSGAGSTDTQYF.

This chain joins TRBV20-1 and TRBJ2-2; D is possibly TRBD1 (6 bases). Germline V gene lookup returns CDR1 DFQATT and CDR2 SNEGSKA (reference sequence). The CDR3 is 14 residues long. With 1 base removed from V and 3 bases from J, the gap between germline ends came to 9 bases. CDR3 nucleotides: TGCAGTGCTAGAGCGAGACAGGACACCGGGGAGCTGTTTTTT. It translates to CSARARQDTGELFF.

The chain recombines TRBV6-2 or TRBV6-3 with TRBJ2-3, with TRBD2 identical over 10 bases. There are 19 residues in the CDR3. With V trimmed by 1 base and J by 0 bases, 10 bases remained unmatched. Germline CDR1 MNHEY, CDR2 SVGEGT. CDR3 coding DNA: TGTGCCAGCAGTTACTTGAGGAGCGGGGGGGCTACTAGCACAGATACGCAGTATTTT. This encodes CASSYLRSGGATSTDTQYF.

This chain uses TRBV7-2 with TRBJ1-6; D unresolved. Germline V CDR1 and CDR2: SGHTA, FQGNSA. CDR3 size: 11 residues. V shed 6 bases and J shed 14 bases, with 11 bases lying between them. The CDR3 DNA reads as TGTGCCAGCAGTCAAGCCATGACCCTCCACTTT. Its translation is CASSQAMTLHF.

This clonotype was observed at least ten times. The CDR3 DNA sequence: TGTGCCAGCAGTTCTCAGACCGGGGAGCTGTTTTTT. Translation: CASSSQTGELFF. V is TRBV6-6 and J is TRBJ2-2; D not certain. CDR1 is MNHNY, CDR2 SVGAGI, per germline (reference sequence). V was shortened by 4 bases and J by 5 bases, with 5 bases between the two germline ends. The CDR3 sequence is 12 residues long.

The CDR3 region is CSARDVSNQPQHF. In DNA form, the CDR3 reads TGCAGTGCTAGAGACGTTAGCAATCAGCCCCAGCATTTT. The V call is TRBV20-1, the J call TRBJ1-5; D not certain. This CDR3 contains 13 residues. The germline CDR1 and CDR2 sequences are DFQATT and SNEGSKA (reference sequence). The V gene lost 0 bases and the J gene lost 0 bases, with 3 bases spanning the gap.

In its sample, this clonotype was seen a few times. J is TRBJ2-3 and V is TRBV20-1; 12 bases line up with TRBD2. This CDR3 spans 16 amino acids. Germline V CDR1 and CDR2: DFQATT, SNEGSKA (reference sequence). Trimming took 3 bases from V and 3 from J; bases not matched to a gene: 7. The CDR3 sequence: CSASDTGTSGTDTQYF. CDR3 DNA sequence: TGCAGTGCTAGTGATACCGGGACTAGCGGGACAGATACGCAGTATTTT.

This clonotype was seen many times. The chain is built from TRBV5-1 and TRBJ2-1, with D uncertain. V was trimmed by 1 base and J by 6 bases, leaving 5 bases between them. CDR1 and CDR2 from the germline V gene are SGHRS and YFSETQ. The CDR3 loop spans 12 amino acids. The CDR3 sequence is CASSLLVNEQFF. CDR3 coding DNA: TGCGCCAGCAGCTTGTTAGTCAATGAGCAGTTCTTC.

The gene calls are TRBV9 and TRBJ2-2, with a possible D match to TRBD2 (6 bases). Between the trimmed V and J ends, which lost 4 bases and 4 bases, there was a span of 17 bases. This CDR3 is 16 amino acids long. Germline CDR1 reads SGDLS; CDR2 reads YYNGEE. In DNA, the CDR3 is TGTGCCAGCAGCCAATCCTCTATAGCGGCCACCGGGGAGCTGTTTTTT. Protein product: CASSQSSIAATGELFF. Filled out from reference TRBV9 and TRBJ2-2, the complete variable domain reads DSGVTQTPKHLITATGQRVTLRCSPRSGDLSVYWYQQSLDQGLQFLIQYYNGEERAKGNILERFSAQQFPDLHSELNLSSLELGDSALYFCASSQSSIAATGELFFGEGSRLTVL.

The J gene is TRBJ2-7, the V gene TRBV3-1; D not certain. This CDR3 has 14 residues. Germline V lookup: CDR1 LGHDT, CDR2 YNNKEL (reference sequence). V lost 0 bases to trimming and J lost 2 bases, with 8 bases between them. The CDR3 spells CASSQDMVAYEQYF. The CDR3 DNA follows: TGTGCCAGCAGCCAAGATATGGTCGCCTACGAGCAGTACTTC.

This clonotype was detected many times. This rearrangement joins TRBV20-1 to TRBJ2-3; 8 nucleotides line up with TRBD2. This CDR3 spans 13 amino acids. Germline V lookup: CDR1 DFQATT, CDR2 SNEGSKA (reference sequence). V trimming: 5 bases; J trimming: 4 bases; junction bases outside the gene matches: 5. CDR3 residues: CSAEGGGPDTQYF. The CDR3 bases are TGCAGTGCTGAGGGCGGGGGGCCAGATACGCAGTATTTT.